The present entry profiles one TCR beta chain with its context. This clonotype was counted at least ten times. Its antigen specificity is not known. There are no base qualities to consult, and no much larger clone falls within one base. TCR beta CDR3 regions were amplified from RNA transcripts. The TCR CDR3 was subjected to a first round of RT-PCR using the HTBI primer set and the Qiagen OneStep RT-PCR kit. Libraries were constructed in a second round of multiplex PCR, after which size selection and purification were performed. Libraries were sequenced paired-end with 100 bp reads on an Illumina HiSeq2000. In the original analysis: SOAPnuke was used to process the raw data, throwing out any read that contained adapters or uncalled bases, had a mean Phred below 15, or lacked an exact constant-primer or identifier match. COPE v1.2.5 was used to merge the high-quality paired reads, and each unique nucleotide sequence was defined as a clonotype. MiTCR v1.1 was used to align clonotypes to the IMGT TRBV, TRBD and TRBJ reference segments. Only V-J combinations with frequency above 0.0001, covering roughly 99% of repertoires, were analysed. A TCS score was defined as the ratio of F50 (clonal expansion) to E x V (chaos), with BLOSUM62-based TCRdist applied between CDR3 peptides within each V-J. Welch's t-statistics and random forest reduced roughly 500 V-J features to roughly 13, which were used in a naive Bayes classifier (R e1071). TCRdb trimmed the raw reads at Q25, called clones with MiXCR and kept productive beta chains. Records with the same CDR3 protein are collapsed into one entry carrying the most frequent genes and DNA. The V and J calls were determined by TCRdb, not by the authors. The sample table lists about 260,000 distinct CDR3 sequences, 22% of them with a count of one. The ten top clones hold over 55% of the sample.

This entry belongs to a study of T cells in Graves' hyperthyroidism and ophthalmopathy (dated by TCRdb to between 2018 and 2021). Study-wide context: Peripheral blood was sampled at the time of initial diagnosis, prior to any treatment. The paper reports TCR Vbeta CDR3 sequencing of approximately 140 peripheral blood samples: around 41 ophthalmopathy, fewer than 80 hyperthyroidism and around 17 progressor patients. A discovery cohort of about a hundred patients, fewer than 50 with Graves' ophthalmopathy and about 58 with stable Graves' hyperthyroidism, was used to find distinguishing TCR V-J signatures. Prospective prediction of ophthalmopathy was tested in an independent validation cohort consisting of about 19 hyperthyroidism patients and some 17 patients who later progressed to ophthalmopathy. The roughly 91 discovery patients were randomly divided into training and test sets at a 7:3 ratio. Following sampling, methimazole starting at 30 mg daily was given to hyperthyroidism patients, and high-dose intravenous methylprednisolone was given to ophthalmopathy patients. In several Graves' hyperthyroidism patients, the study also compared T-cell repertoires from thyroid tissue with T-cell repertoires from blood.

In the ophthalmopathy patients, disease was moderately to severely active, with a Clinical Activity Score of 3 or more, a NOSPECS grade of 4 or more, and a duration of less than 3 months. Exclusion was applied to patients with uncontrolled infections, other autoimmune diseases, pregnancy or lactation. Diagnoses were based on clinical symptoms, serum thyroxine and TRAb, thyroid ultrasound and orbital computed tomography. Ficoll-Paque density gradient centrifugation was used to isolate PBMCs from about 9.4 ml of fresh peripheral blood. Total RNA was extracted using Trizol reagent, and RNA quality was assessed on an Agilent 2100 Bioanalyzer. General conclusions and limits of the study: In validation, the model predicted progression to ophthalmopathy a median of roughly 6.2 months before onset, with over 55% sensitivity and 72.22% specificity. Most expanded thyroid clonotypes (frequency above 0.001) were also found in blood, which suggests that blood repertoires may mirror thyroid immune responses. In cross-validation, a model built on a 13 V-J signature told ophthalmopathy apart from stable hyperthyroidism with 87.88% sensitivity and around 81% specificity, and in testing the same model reached 80%/75%. Sample size was not statistically predetermined, and blinding of investigators to group allocation was not performed.

CDR1 GTSNPN and CDR2 SVGIG are derived from the germline V gene (reference sequence). Counted from cysteine to phenylalanine, this CDR3 has 14 amino acids. The CDR3 DNA has 42 bases and is translated from base 1. V ends up 2 bases short and J 3 bases short, with an unmatched junction base count of 6. The clonotype was recovered from a man aged 30 to 45 with Graves' ophthalmopathy. The sequence links TRBV30 to TRBJ1-1; 7 junctional bases match TRBD1. The sequenced sample consisted of blood. CDR3 sequence: CAWSPRTGHTEAFF. The nucleotide sequence is given as TGTGCCTGGAGTCCCAGGACAGGACACACTGAAGCTTTCTTT.